A selection of T cell receptor beta chains follows, all from one sample in a study of T cell changes during pregnancy in multiple sclerosis. The protocol was immunoSEQ multiplex PCR, while the TCRdb copy is restricted to in-frame clones and leaves out a portion. The sample yields tens of thousands of clones, just over 90% seen once. Sequenced material: peripheral blood, taken in the first trimester of pregnancy. All receptors come from a female donor with multiple sclerosis, enrolled in a pregnancy study. Both conserved end residues are part of each CDR3. Fields, in order: CDR3 length, D gene, V gene, J gene, clone size, CDR3 DNA, CDR3 protein. The D gene is left open where the match is weak. Size values are once, few and many counts, or a class for expanded clones, and some rows have none.

14,NA,TRBV6-5,TRBJ1-4,NA,TGTGCCAGCAGAGTCCCGGGAGTGAATGAAAAACTGTTTTTT,CASRVPGVNEKLFF
15,TRBD1,TRBV6-1,TRBJ1-5,NA,TGTGCCAGCAGTCCTGGACAGGGATCCTCCTCGCCCCAGCATTTT,CASSPGQGSSSPQHF
16,TRBD2,TRBV11-1,TRBJ2-1,once,TGTGCCAGCAGTCACCTATCTAGCGGGGGTAACAATGAGCAGTTCTTC,CASSHLSSGGNNEQFF
13,NA,TRBV9,TRBJ1-2,NA,TGTGCCAGCAGCGGGTCGACAGGTACGGGCTACACCTTC,CASSGSTGTGYTF
15,NA,TRBV6-1,TRBJ2-5,NA,TGTGCCAGCAGTGAAGCGACTGTAGCGAGGGAGACCCAGTACTTC,CASSEATVARETQYF
15,TRBD2,TRBV19,TRBJ2-3,NA,TGTGCCAGTAGTATTAGCGGGAGGGGGACAGATACGCAGTATTTT,CASSISGRGTDTQYF
15,TRBD1,TRBV28,TRBJ2-7,once,TGTGCCAGCAGTAGGGGGCGCTTAAAAGCCTACGAGCAGTACTTC,CASSRGRLKAYEQYF
13,NA,TRBV19,TRBJ1-2,NA,TGTGCCAGTAGTATTGTCACAGCCTATGGCTACACCTTC,CASSIVTAYGYTF
15,NA,TRBV2,TRBJ1-2,NA,TGTGCCAGCACACAGTACGTGACAATTAACTATGGCTACACCTTC,CASTQYVTINYGYTF
16,NA,TRBV10-3,TRBJ2-5,NA,TGTGCCATCAGCCACCACCCGGACAGCCTTCGAGAGACCCAGTACTTC,CAISHHPDSLRETQYF
22,TRBD2,TRBV14,TRBJ2-1,NA,TGTGCCAGCAGCCAGCATGCCCCGCGTGGGGCGGGAGGCGGTATTTGGGGGGATGAGCAGTTCTTC,CASSQHAPRGAGGGIWGDEQFF
15,TRBD1,TRBV5-1,TRBJ2-5,NA,TGCGCCAGCAGCTTGGGCCAGGGGGTCCAAGAGACCCAGTACTTC,CASSLGQGVQETQYF
14,NA,TRBV5-4,TRBJ2-2,NA,TGTGCCAGCAGCTTGGTCCTCAACACCGGGGAGCTGTTTTTT,CASSLVLNTGELFF
15,NA,TRBV6-6,TRBJ1-2,NA,TGTGCCAGCAGTTCCCGATCGGGAGCTAACTATGGCTACACCTTC,CASSSRSGANYGYTF
13,NA,TRBV29-1,TRBJ2-4,once,TGCAGCGTACAGTTACTAGCCAAAAACATTCAGTACTTC,CSVQLLAKNIQYF
20,TRBD1,TRBV19,TRBJ1-2,NA,TGTGCCAGTAGTATAAGAGACAGGGGGCTGGATTTCACCACTCCCTATGGCTACACCTTC,CASSIRDRGLDFTTPYGYTF
15,NA,TRBV28,TRBJ2-7,NA,TGTGCCAGCACCCCCCTGGCAGGGTTCTCCTACGAGCAGTACTTC,CASTPLAGFSYEQYF
12,TRBD1,TRBV10-1,TRBJ1-5,NA,TGCGCCAGGACGACAGGGGGTCAGCCCCAGCATTTT,CARTTGGQPQHF
11,NA,TRBV2,TRBJ1-2,NA,TGTGCCAGCACGCAGGATCATGGCTACACCTTC,CASTQDHGYTF
13,NA,TRBV28,TRBJ1-2,NA,TGTGCCAGCAAGAGGGTTGTTAACTATGGCTACACCTTC,CASKRVVNYGYTF
15,TRBD1,TRBV7-2,TRBJ2-7,NA,TGTGCCAGCAGCACCCGGACAGGGGGCGATTACGAGCAGTACTTC,CASSTRTGGDYEQYF
13,NA,TRBV7-9,TRBJ1-2,NA,TGTGCCAGCAGCTTGACAGCTAACTATGGCTACACCTTC,CASSLTANYGYTF
17,NA,TRBV11-2,TRBJ2-2,NA,TGTGCCAGCAGCTTAGGCTGGGCAGGGGGGCGGACCGGGGAGCTGTTTTTT,CASSLGWAGGRTGELFF
18,NA,TRBV10-1,TRBJ1-6,NA,TGCGCCAGCAGTGCGGCCAGGGCGAACTTTAGCTATAATTCACCCCTCCACTTT,CASSAARANFSYNSPLHF
15,TRBD1,TRBV5-1,TRBJ1-6,NA,TGCGCCAGCAGCATGGAGACAGGGACTAATTCACCCCTCCACTTT,CASSMETGTNSPLHF
15,NA,TRBV2,TRBJ2-1,NA,TGTGCCAGCCGTGACCCGGGAGCTTCCTACAATGAGCAGTTCTTC,CASRDPGASYNEQFF
14,TRBD2,TRBV6-5,TRBJ2-2,NA,TGTGCCAGCAGACCCGGGGGGGCAGCCGGGGAGCTGTTTTTT,CASRPGGAAGELFF
15,TRBD1,TRBV4-3,TRBJ1-6,NA,TGCGCCAGCAGCCATAGACAGGGGATAAATTCACCCCTCCACTTT,CASSHRQGINSPLHF
15,TRBD1,TRBV19,TRBJ1-5,NA,TGTGCCAGTAGTAGAGACAGGGTTTCGGGTCAGCCCCAGCATTTT,CASSRDRVSGQPQHF